The rows below give T cell receptor beta chains drawn from one sample of a study of blood T cell repertoires in COVID-19. Clones were read by immunoSEQ multiplex PCR, and TCRdb kept only the in-frame ones, dropping some. Of around 47,000 clones in the sample, roughly 91% were seen once. Sequencing input: peripheral blood. These receptors were obtained from a man in his fifties or sixties with active COVID-19. The CDR3 runs from the conserved cysteine through the conserved F or W. Fields, in order: V gene, clone size, J gene, D gene, CDR3 DNA, CDR3 protein. A D gene is named only where the DNA matches it firmly. Only some rows state a clone size, as once, few, many or a class for expanded clones.

V: TRBV6-1; size: .; J: TRBJ1-5; D: .; DNA: TGTGCCAGCAGTGATTGGGGAGAGCAGCCCCAGCATTTT; CDR3: CASSDWGEQPQHF
V: TRBV2; size: .; J: TRBJ2-3; D: .; DNA: TGTGCCAGCAGTGGTGGCTCCTTCTCAGATACGCAGTATTTT; CDR3: CASSGGSFSDTQYF
V: TRBV19; size: once; J: TRBJ1-2; D: TRBD1; DNA: TGTGCCAGTAGTAAATCATCATGGGACAGGGGTGATGGCTACACCTTC; CDR3: CASSKSSWDRGDGYTF
V: TRBV6-5; size: .; J: TRBJ1-5; D: .; DNA: TGTGCCAGCAACGCCTGGACAGCGGGCAATCAGCCCCAGCATTTT; CDR3: CASNAWTAGNQPQHF
V: TRBV3-1/TRBV3-2; size: .; J: TRBJ2-3; D: TRBD2; DNA: TGTGCCAGCAGCCAAGCCGGGACTAGCGGGTTCACAGATACGCAGTATTTT; CDR3: CASSQAGTSGFTDTQYF
V: TRBV18; size: .; J: TRBJ2-2; D: TRBD1; DNA: TGTGCCAGCTCACCACGCGGACAGGCCGGGGAGCTGTTTTTT; CDR3: CASSPRGQAGELFF
V: TRBV7-9; size: .; J: TRBJ1-4; D: TRBD1; DNA: TGTGCCAGCAGCCCCCGGGACAGGGGGCTCTCAACTAATGAAAAACTGTTTTTT; CDR3: CASSPRDRGLSTNEKLFF
V: TRBV10-1; size: .; J: TRBJ2-2; D: TRBD1; DNA: TGCGCCAGCAGTGCCGACAGGGCTGCCGGGGAGCTGTTTTTT; CDR3: CASSADRAAGELFF
V: TRBV18; size: .; J: TRBJ2-7; D: TRBD1; DNA: TGTGCCAGCTCACTCCGGGACAGGGTCTACGAGCAGTACTTC; CDR3: CASSLRDRVYEQYF
V: TRBV18; size: .; J: TRBJ2-1; D: TRBD1; DNA: TGTGCCAGCTCACCAGAGGCAGGGGGCGAAAATGAGCAGTTCTTC; CDR3: CASSPEAGGENEQFF
V: TRBV12-2; size: .; J: TRBJ2-4; D: .; DNA: TGTGCAAGTCGCTTAGTGCCGGAGATGTTGGCCAAAAACATTCAGTACTTC; CDR3: CASRLVPEMLAKNIQYF
V: TRBV15; size: .; J: TRBJ1-2; D: .; DNA: TGTGCCACCCAGCCAGGGGACCGATCTAACTATGGCTACACCTTC; CDR3: CATQPGDRSNYGYTF
V: TRBV7-2; size: .; J: TRBJ2-5; D: .; DNA: TGTGCCAGCAGCTTAGGGCCAGAAGAGACCCAGTACTTC; CDR3: CASSLGPEETQYF
V: TRBV19; size: .; J: TRBJ2-7; D: .; DNA: TGTGCCAGTCCCCTAGCGAAAAAAGAGCAGTACTTC; CDR3: CASPLAKKEQYF
V: TRBV7-9; size: .; J: TRBJ2-5; D: TRBD2; DNA: TGTGCCAGCAGCTTTCCGGGACTAGCGAGAGAGACCCAGTACTTC; CDR3: CASSFPGLARETQYF
V: TRBV5-1; size: .; J: TRBJ2-3; D: TRBD2; DNA: TGCGCCAGCAGCCGACTAGCTGATAGCACAGATACGCAGTATTTT; CDR3: CASSRLADSTDTQYF
V: TRBV21-1; size: .; J: TRBJ1-5; D: .; DNA: TGTGCCAGCAGCAAAGATGGCAGGAACAATCAGCCCCAGCATTTT; CDR3: CASSKDGRNNQPQHF
V: TRBV5-1; size: once; J: TRBJ2-3; D: .; DNA: TGCGCCACCCGAGGAACTACCTCTAGCACAGATACGCAGTATTTT; CDR3: CATRGTTSSTDTQYF
V: TRBV12-3/TRBV12-4; size: .; J: TRBJ2-7; D: .; DNA: TGTGCCAGCTCAGGGTTCTCCTACGAGCAGTACTTC; CDR3: CASSGFSYEQYF
V: TRBV7-2; size: .; J: TRBJ2-7; D: TRBD2; DNA: TGTGCCACCAGATCCGGGCTAGCGGGAACCTACGAGCAGTACTTC; CDR3: CATRSGLAGTYEQYF
V: TRBV13; size: .; J: TRBJ1-2; D: TRBD1; DNA: TGTGCCAGCAGTCTTGCTCAGGGGGATTATGGCTACACCTTC; CDR3: CASSLAQGDYGYTF
V: TRBV27; size: .; J: TRBJ1-2; D: .; DNA: TGTGCCAGCAGTTTATACAGGGACGTAGTTGTGGGCTACACCTTC; CDR3: CASSLYRDVVVGYTF
V: TRBV7-6; size: .; J: TRBJ2-2; D: TRBD2; DNA: TGTGCCAGCACCGCGCGTTATAGGGGACTAGCGGGAGGGCCGTGGACCGGGGAGCTGTTTTTT; CDR3: CASTARYRGLAGGPWTGELFF
V: TRBV5-1; size: few; J: TRBJ2-3; D: .; DNA: TGCGCCAGCAGCTTGAACGGGGATACGCAGTATTTT; CDR3: CASSLNGDTQYF
V: TRBV7-3; size: medium-sized; J: TRBJ2-7; D: .; DNA: TGTGCCAGCAGCTTAAGGGCAGGCTCCTACGAGCAGTACTTC; CDR3: CASSLRAGSYEQYF
V: TRBV6-6; size: .; J: TRBJ2-5; D: TRBD2; DNA: TGTGCCAGCAGTTACTTGGAGCGGGGGGGCGCAGAGACCCAGTACTTC; CDR3: CASSYLERGGAETQYF
V: TRBV12-5; size: .; J: TRBJ2-5; D: TRBD1; DNA: TGTGCTAGTGGTTTGGTACTCCCCAGGGGGCGGGAGACCCAGTACTTC; CDR3: CASGLVLPRGRETQYF
V: TRBV5-1; size: .; J: TRBJ2-5; D: TRBD2; DNA: TGCGCCAGCAGCTTGGCACTAGCGGACCAAGAGACCCAGTACTTC; CDR3: CASSLALADQETQYF
V: TRBV7-3; size: .; J: TRBJ2-7; D: .; DNA: TGTGCCAGCAGCTCGCAAGGCGGGGCCCGAGCCTACGAGCAGTACTTC; CDR3: CASSSQGGARAYEQYF
V: TRBV5-1; size: .; J: TRBJ1-6; D: TRBD1; DNA: TGCGCCAGCAGGGAGACCTTACAGGGGAGGTTAGCCTATAATTCACCCCTCCACTTT; CDR3: CASRETLQGRLAYNSPLHF
V: TRBV19; size: .; J: TRBJ2-7; D: TRBD2; DNA: TGTGCCAGTAGTCCTTTTACCGGGACTAGTGATGCCTACGAGCAGTACTTC; CDR3: CASSPFTGTSDAYEQYF
V: TRBV18; size: .; J: TRBJ1-1; D: .; DNA: TGTGCCAGCTCACCACCGGTGACACCGAAGGCTGAAGCTTTCTTT; CDR3: CASSPPVTPKAEAFF
V: TRBV3-1/TRBV3-2; size: few; J: TRBJ2-5; D: TRBD2; DNA: TGTGCCAGCAGCCAAGATGTAGCCGGGGGGCAAGAGACCCAGTACTTC; CDR3: CASSQDVAGGQETQYF
V: TRBV6-5; size: .; J: TRBJ1-2; D: .; DNA: TGTGCCAGCAGTCCTACTTTCGATAACTATGGCTACACCTTC; CDR3: CASSPTFDNYGYTF
V: TRBV12-5; size: .; J: TRBJ2-7; D: .; DNA: TGTGCTAGTGGTTTCTACAGTGCCTACGAGCAGTACTTC; CDR3: CASGFYSAYEQYF
V: TRBV6-5; size: few; J: TRBJ2-2; D: TRBD2; DNA: TGTGCCAGCAGTCCCAGCGGGGTAAACACCGGGGAGCTGTTTTTT; CDR3: CASSPSGVNTGELFF
V: TRBV11-2; size: few; J: TRBJ2-7; D: TRBD1; DNA: TGTGCCAGCAGCTTAGATGGGACAGGTTACGAGCAGTACTTC; CDR3: CASSLDGTGYEQYF
V: TRBV21-1; size: .; J: TRBJ2-5; D: .; DNA: TGTGCCAGCAGCAAAGCCACAGGGCCAGAGACCCAGTACTTC; CDR3: CASSKATGPETQYF
V: TRBV2; size: .; J: TRBJ1-2; D: .; DNA: TGTGCCAGCAGTGAAAGCACCGTCGGTCACGGTGGCTACACCTTC; CDR3: CASSESTVGHGGYTF
V: TRBV6-2/TRBV6-3; size: .; J: TRBJ1-1; D: .; DNA: TGTGCCAGCAGTGACCGGGGGGCTGAAGCTTTCTTT; CDR3: CASSDRGAEAFF
V: TRBV18; size: .; J: TRBJ1-2; D: .; DNA: TGTGCCAGCTCACCACCATACAGCACTAACTATGGCTACACCTTC; CDR3: CASSPPYSTNYGYTF
V: TRBV18; size: few; J: TRBJ2-7; D: TRBD2; DNA: TGTGCCAGCTCACCAGAAACTAGCGGGAAAGGGTACTTC; CDR3: CASSPETSGKGYF
V: TRBV5-6; size: .; J: TRBJ2-7; D: .; DNA: TGTGCCAGTTCCCGGGAGACCGCCTACGAGCAGTACTTC; CDR3: CASSRETAYEQYF
V: TRBV28; size: .; J: TRBJ2-2; D: TRBD1; DNA: TGTGCCAGCAGTTTAGGGACAGGGGGCCGGACCGGGGAGCTGTTTTTT; CDR3: CASSLGTGGRTGELFF
V: TRBV10-3; size: .; J: TRBJ1-1; D: .; DNA: TGTGCCACCGAACAGGAAAGGAACACTGAAGCTTTCTTT; CDR3: CATEQERNTEAFF
V: TRBV7-2; size: .; J: TRBJ2-3; D: TRBD2; DNA: TGTGCCAGCAGCTTAATGGCGGGGGGGCTGGGAGATACGCAGTATTTT; CDR3: CASSLMAGGLGDTQYF
V: TRBV3-1/TRBV3-2; size: .; J: TRBJ1-2; D: .; DNA: TGTGCCAGCAGCCAAGGCACCGGGTTCTATGGCTACACCTTC; CDR3: CASSQGTGFYGYTF
V: TRBV5-4; size: once; J: TRBJ2-1; D: TRBD2; DNA: TGTGCCAGCAGCTGGGTCACTAGCGGGAGTGACAATGAGCAGTTCTTC; CDR3: CASSWVTSGSDNEQFF
V: TRBV18; size: .; J: TRBJ1-3; D: .; DNA: TGTGCCAGCTCACCTGCCGGGGGGCCTGGAAACACCATATATTTT; CDR3: CASSPAGGPGNTIYF
V: TRBV7-3; size: .; J: TRBJ2-3; D: .; DNA: TGTGCCAGCAGCGAAAAGGACTCCTCAGATACGCAGTATTTT; CDR3: CASSEKDSSDTQYF
V: TRBV9; size: once; J: TRBJ1-1; D: .; DNA: TGTGCCAGCCGACCCCAGGCCGACGTGAACACTGAAGCTTTCTTT; CDR3: CASRPQADVNTEAFF
V: TRBV6-1; size: .; J: TRBJ2-3; D: .; DNA: TGTGCCAGCAGTGACGGGGGGCAGATGCCAGATACGCAGTATTTT; CDR3: CASSDGGQMPDTQYF
V: TRBV6-6; size: .; J: TRBJ1-4; D: TRBD1; DNA: TGTGCCAGCAGCACGGGGACAGGGTCTGAAAAACTGTTTTTT; CDR3: CASSTGTGSEKLFF